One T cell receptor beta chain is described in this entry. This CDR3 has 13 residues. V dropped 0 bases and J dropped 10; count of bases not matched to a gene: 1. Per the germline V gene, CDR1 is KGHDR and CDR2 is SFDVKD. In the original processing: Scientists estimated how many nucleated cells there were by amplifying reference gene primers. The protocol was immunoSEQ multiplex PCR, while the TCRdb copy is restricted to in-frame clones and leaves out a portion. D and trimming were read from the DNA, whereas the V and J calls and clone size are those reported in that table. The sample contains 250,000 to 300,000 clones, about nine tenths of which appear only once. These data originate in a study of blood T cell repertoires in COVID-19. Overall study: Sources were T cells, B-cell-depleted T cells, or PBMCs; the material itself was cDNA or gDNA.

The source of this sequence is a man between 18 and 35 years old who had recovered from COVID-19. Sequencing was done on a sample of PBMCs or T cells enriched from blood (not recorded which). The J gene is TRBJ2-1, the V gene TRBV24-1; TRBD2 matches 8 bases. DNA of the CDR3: TGTGCCACCAGTGATTTGCGGGGGGGCGAGCAGTTCTTC. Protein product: CATSDLRGGEQFF.